One and the same sample provided the 6 T cell receptor beta chains below, sequenced in a study of CD8 T cells in ankylosing spondylitis. The study's findings and limits: Within ankylosing spondylitis blood, a TCR beta motif made up of several highly homologous variants appeared to be characteristic.

No antigen is known for these receptors. TCRdb re-derived calls from the 5' RACE reads in MiXCR, one entry per CDR3 protein. Here the sample spans roughly 670,000 distinct CDR3 sequences, around 17% being singletons. Sequencing input: blood, either unsorted or a sorted T cell fraction (not recorded which). These receptors all come from a male donor with ankylosing spondylitis.

The table lists this clonotype with a few counts. This sequence joins TRBV10-3 and TRBJ1-5, with D perhaps matching TRBD1 (6 bases). V was trimmed by 0 bases and J by 4 bases, leaving 16 bases between them. CDR1 and CDR2 from the germline V gene are ENHRY and SYGVKD. The CDR3 is made up of 17 amino acids. The CDR3 DNA sequence: TGTGCCATCAGTGAGTCGGGGCGGGGGGGCAATAATCAGCCCCAGCATTTT. Translating it yields CAISESGRGGNNQPQHF.

The chain recombines TRBV4-3 with TRBJ2-1, with D perhaps TRBD1 or TRBD2 (5 bases each). V gave up 1 base and J gave up 1 base, with 14 bases separating them. Germline V gives CDR1 LGHNA, CDR2 YSLEER. CDR3 length: 17 amino acids. In nucleotides, the CDR3 is TGCGCCAGCAGCCAAGGTTGGGACCTCTCTTCCTACAATGAGCAGTTCTTC. Translating it yields CASSQGWDLSSYNEQFF.

V and J are TRBV6-2 or TRBV6-3 and TRBJ1-1, with 8 bases aligning to TRBD1. Trimming took 5 bases from V and 6 from J; bases not matched to a gene: 11. The germline V gene encodes CDR1 MNHEY and CDR2 SVGEGT. This CDR3 is built from 15 residues. Here the CDR3 reads CASSQWTGPFAEAFF. The CDR3 DNA sequence: TGTGCCAGCAGTCAATGGACAGGGCCCTTCGCTGAAGCTTTCTTT.

The genes are TRBV19 and TRBJ2-2; D perhaps matches TRBD2 (5 bases). The V gene's germline CDR1 is LNHDA and CDR2 SQIVND (reference sequence). V lost 4 bases and J 6 bases, leaving 15 bases between the germline ends. CDR3 length: 15 residues. The CDR3 DNA reads as TGTGCCAGTAGTAAATCAGCGGTTAGGTCCGGGGAGCTGTTTTTT. Translated, it gives CASSKSAVRSGELFF.

This clonotype has only a few counts. V is TRBV12-3 or TRBV12-4 and J is TRBJ2-2; 10 bases are a match to TRBD1. The trim removed 6 bases at V and 3 bases at J, leaving 10 bases unmatched. This CDR3 is 17 amino acids long. For the CDR3, the DNA is TGTGCCAGCAGACCATTTGGACAGGGGGGGGACACCGGGGAGCTGTTTTTT. Its protein product is CASRPFGQGGDTGELFF.

This clonotype occurred many times. This chain connects TRBV29-1 to TRBJ1-1, with D possibly TRBD1 on 5 matching bases. Germline CDR1 SQVTM, CDR2 ANQGSEA. The CDR3 consists of 14 residues. Trimming cost V 7 bases and J 4 bases, with 19 bases left between them. The CDR3 loop is CSAGLGGGSTEAFF. The CDR3 region has the DNA TGCAGCGCCGGACTCGGGGGGGGTTCCACTGAAGCTTTCTTT. The variable domain in full, with the rest retrieved from reference TRBV29-1 and TRBJ1-1, is SAVISQKPSRDICQRGTSLTIQCQVDSQVTMMFWYRQQPGQSLTLIATANQGSEATYESGFVIDKFPISRPNLTFSTLTVSNMSPEDSSIYLCSAGLGGGSTEAFFGQGTRLTVV.